This TCR beta chain was documented in a study of blood T cell repertoires in COVID-19. The protocol was immunoSEQ multiplex PCR, while the TCRdb copy is restricted to in-frame clones and leaves out a portion. This sample yields about 140,000 clones, of which over 80% are seen a single time; roughly 1.6% belongs to the top ten. Germline assignment: CDR1 SGHTA and CDR2 FQGTGA. This CDR3 is 15 amino acids long. The V and J ends lost 5 bases and 1 base respectively, with 14 bases between them. The table lists this clone with a count of one. J is TRBJ2-5 and V is TRBV7-3; tentative D call: TRBD1 (6 bases). The TCR originated in a woman in her forties or fifties with acute or convalescent COVID-19. Sample: peripheral blood. CDR3 residues: CASSQGLGLQETQYF. CDR3 DNA: TGTGCCAGCAGCCAGGGGCTGGGGCTCCAAGAGACCCAGTACTTC.